This record covers a single T cell receptor beta chain. The data were produced by immunoSEQ multiplex PCR, yet TCRdb's version contains in-frame clones alone and is incomplete. Of some 290,000 clones listed, about four fifths are singletons. This entry is derived from a study of blood T cell repertoires in COVID-19. Study at large: T cells, B-cell-depleted T cells, or PBMCs provided the cDNA or gDNA that served as material.

From germline, CDR1 is SNHLY and CDR2 FYNNEI. The CDR3 consists of 14 residues. The ends were cut back, 5 bases at V and 4 bases at J, with 12 bases in the middle. Specimen: peripheral blood. V is TRBV2 and J is TRBJ2-1; a weak D match, TRBD2 (6 bases). The source of this sequence is a woman aged 55-70 years with active or convalescent COVID-19. The CDR3: CASSRDWGYNEQFF. CDR3 in DNA: TGTGCCAGCAGTCGGGACTGGGGTTACAATGAGCAGTTCTTC.